One sample yielded the 13 T cell receptor beta chains listed below, sequenced in a study of T cell changes during pregnancy in multiple sclerosis. Clones were sequenced by immunoSEQ multiplex PCR, and TCRdb holds only the in-frame ones, with some missing. The table shows about 110,000 clones, with 85% to 95% occurring only once. This sample comprised peripheral blood, obtained in the third trimester of pregnancy. Receptor source: a female donor in good health, enrolled as a control in a pregnancy study.

The rearrangement uses TRBV19 and TRBJ2-2, with D possibly TRBD1 on 5 matching bases. The CDR3 runs to 18 residues. With 3 bases removed from V and 3 bases from J, the gap between germline ends came to 20 bases. Germline V gene lookup returns CDR1 LNHDA and CDR2 SQIVND (reference sequence). The CDR3: CASSITGADFEDTGELFF. CDR3 DNA sequence: TGTGCCAGTAGTATTACTGGGGCCGACTTTGAAGACACCGGGGAGCTGTTTTTT.

V and J are TRBV2 and TRBJ1-2; TRBD1 is a possible D gene (5 bases). Germline V gene lookup returns CDR1 SNHLY and CDR2 FYNNEI. V lost 7 bases to trimming and J lost 5 bases, with 14 bases between them. The CDR3 contains 13 residues. In nucleotides, the CDR3 is TGTGCCAGCAACCAGTGGGGCCTTTATGGCTACACCTTC. It is translated as CASNQWGLYGYTF. Filled out from reference TRBV2 and TRBJ1-2, the complete variable domain reads EPEVTQTPSHQVTQMGQEVILRCVPISNHLYFYWYRQILGQKVEFLVSFYNNEISEKSEIFDDQFSVERPDGSNFTLKIRSTKLEDSAMYFCASNQWGLYGYTFGSGTRLTVV.

Only one count was recorded for this clone. The chain employs TRBV2 and TRBJ2-7; 16 nucleotides line up with TRBD2. Looked up from germline, CDR1 is SNHLY and CDR2 is FYNNEI. After removal of 7 bases from V and 5 bases from J, the junction contained 8 bases not matched to a gene. CDR3 length: 16 residues. The CDR3 spells CASTSGLAGGIHEQYF. In nucleotides, the CDR3 is TGTGCCAGCACCTCGGGACTAGCGGGGGGGATCCACGAGCAGTACTTC.

The V gene is TRBV4-2, the J gene TRBJ2-1; no reliable D call. V lost 1 base and J lost 5, with 9 bases in between. This CDR3 contains 14 residues. The germline CDR1 and CDR2 sequences are LGHNA and YNFKEQ. CDR3: CASSQVAPDNEQFF. The CDR3 DNA sequence: TGTGCCAGCAGCCAAGTGGCCCCAGACAATGAGCAGTTCTTC.

This rearrangement joins TRBV19 to TRBJ1-5; D is possibly TRBD1 (5 bases). CDR1 and CDR2 from the germline V gene are LNHDA and SQIVND (reference sequence). V lost 4 bases and J 0 bases, leaving 13 bases between the germline ends. This CDR3 spans 16 amino acids. Written as DNA, the CDR3 is TGTGCCAGTAGTACAACGACAGTTAATAGCAATCAGCCCCAGCATTTT. It yields the protein CASSTTTVNSNQPQHF.

The chain links TRBV4-1 to TRBJ2-7; the match to TRBD2 covers 8 bases. Germline V gives CDR1 MGHRA, CDR2 YSYEKL. This CDR3 comprises 12 residues. The V gene end was trimmed by 1 base and the J gene end by 9 bases; junction bases not matched to a gene: 2. The CDR3: CASSQAGGGQYF. CDR3 DNA: TGCGCCAGCAGCCAAGCCGGGGGGGGGCAGTACTTC.

This chain links TRBV18 with TRBJ2-6; 9 bases match TRBD1. The CDR3 has 17 amino acids. The V segment lost 3 bases and the J segment 4 bases; nucleotides outside the gene matches: 7. Looked up from germline, CDR1 is KGHSH and CDR2 is LQKENI. In DNA form, the CDR3 reads TGTGCCAGCTCACCGGGACAGGGCTCGAAGGGGGCCAACGTCCTGACTTTC. Protein product: CASSPGQGSKGANVLTF.

The chain is built from TRBV7-2 and TRBJ1-1; D gene unclear. V was trimmed by 1 base and J by 3 bases, leaving 9 bases between them. The CDR3 consists of 14 residues. Germline loops: CDR1 SGHTA, CDR2 FQGNSA. CDR3 DNA: TGTGCCAGCAGCTTAGAAATTCCTTACACTGAAGCTTTCTTT. Protein product: CASSLEIPYTEAFF.

The chain combines TRBV11-2 with TRBJ1-3; D call uncertain. V gave up 3 bases and J gave up 0 bases, with 12 bases separating them. Germline V gene sequence: CDR1 SGHAT, CDR2 FQNNGV. The CDR3 runs 16 residues. Written as DNA, the CDR3 is TGTGCCAGCAGCTTCGACCCCGGGGTCTCTGGAAACACCATATATTTT. Encoded protein: CASSFDPGVSGNTIYF. The variable domain in full, with the rest retrieved from reference TRBV11-2 and TRBJ1-3, is EAGVAQSPRYKIIEKRQSVAFWCNPISGHATLYWYQQILGQGPKLLIQFQNNGVVDDSQLPKDRFSAERLKGVDSTLKIQPAKLEDSAVYLCASSFDPGVSGNTIYFGEGSWLTVV.

This chain connects TRBV7-3 to TRBJ1-1, with a tentative D call TRBD1 (5 bases). This CDR3 is built from 16 residues. Trimming pared 0 bases from V and 5 bases from J, leaving 16 bases between. Germline V gene sequence: CDR1 SGHTA, CDR2 FQGTGA. CDR3 sequence (DNA): TGTGCCAGCAGCTTAACCCCAATTGCGGGACGGACTGAAGCTTTCTTT. It specifies CASSLTPIAGRTEAFF. Filled out from reference TRBV7-3 and TRBJ1-1, the complete variable domain reads GAGVSQTPSNKVTEKGKYVELRCDPISGHTALYWYRQSLGQGPEFLIYFQGTGAADDSGLPNDRFFAVRPEGSVSTLKIQRTERGDSAVYLCASSLTPIAGRTEAFFGQGTRLTVV.

The genes are TRBV21-1 and TRBJ1-2. TRBV21-1 is an annotated pseudogene. This CDR3 comprises 16 residues. In nucleotides, the CDR3 is TGTGCCAGCAGCAAACACGCCTATAGAATTAACTATGGCTACACCTTC. It specifies CASSKHAYRINYGYTF.

The V call is TRBV2, the J call TRBJ2-2; D is perhaps TRBD2 (7 bases). This CDR3 has 14 residues. Germline V gene data show CDR1 as SNHLY and CDR2 as FYNNEI. Trimming removed 4 bases at V and 5 bases at J, with 11 bases between. CDR3 sequence (DNA): TGTGCCAGCAGTGGGGGGGGGCGTACCGGGGAGCTGTTTTTT. Translation: CASSGGGRTGELFF.

The chain couples TRBV4-1 to TRBJ1-1, with 9 bases aligning to TRBD1. CDR3 length equals 15 residues. The V gene's germline CDR1 is MGHRA and CDR2 YSYEKL. The V gene end was trimmed by 4 bases and the J gene end by 5 bases; junction bases not matched to a gene: 8. CDR3 in DNA: TGCGCCAGCAGCCCTGCTTACAGGGGGCGGACTGAAGCTTTCTTT. Encoded protein: CASSPAYRGRTEAFF.